This TCR beta chain was sequenced for a study of T-cell memory formation after mild COVID-19. One entry per CDR3 protein results from TCRdb running MiXCR on the 5' RACE reads. The sample gives about 84,000 distinct CDR3 sequences, approximately 15% of which show up once; around 31% is in the top ten. This clonotype turned up a few times. The sequenced sample was PBMCs or a T cell subset sorted from them (not recorded which). The TCR was taken from an adult woman who had mild COVID-19 (a few samples of this study predate the infection). Cell type and time point are not known.

The CDR3 loop reads CASSWTAGSYNEQFF. CDR3 coding DNA: TGTGCCAGCAGTTGGACAGCGGGGTCCTACAATGAGCAGTTCTTC. V is TRBV27 and J is TRBJ2-1; TRBD2 might be the D (7 bases). The CDR3 runs 15 residues. The germline V gene encodes CDR1 MNHEY and CDR2 SMNVEV (reference sequence). The V and J ends lost 4 bases and 1 base respectively, with 11 bases between them.